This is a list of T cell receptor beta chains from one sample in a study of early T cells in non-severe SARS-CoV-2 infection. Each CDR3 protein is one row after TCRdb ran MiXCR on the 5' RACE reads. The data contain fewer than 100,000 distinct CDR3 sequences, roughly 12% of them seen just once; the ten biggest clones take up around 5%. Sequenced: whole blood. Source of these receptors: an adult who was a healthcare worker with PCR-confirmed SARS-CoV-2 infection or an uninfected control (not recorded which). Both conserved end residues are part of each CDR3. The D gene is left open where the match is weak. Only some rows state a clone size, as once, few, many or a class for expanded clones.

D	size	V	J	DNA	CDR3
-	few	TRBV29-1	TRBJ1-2	TGCAGCGTCGAGGGGGTGGGGACGATCTATGGCTACACCTTC	CSVEGVGTIYGYTF
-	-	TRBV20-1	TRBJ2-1	TGCAGTGCTAGAGATTTAGATTCCGAGTACAATGAGCAGTTCTTC	CSARDLDSEYNEQFF
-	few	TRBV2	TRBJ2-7	TGTGCCAGCAGCCACACGTACCTTCGCTCCTACGAGCAGTACTTC	CASSHTYLRSYEQYF
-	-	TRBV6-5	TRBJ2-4	TGTGCCAGCAGGGAGGGAAACATTCAGTACTTC	CASREGNIQYF
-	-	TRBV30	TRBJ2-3	TGTGCCTGGAGTTACCCTAAGCTAGGGTCGACAGATACGCAGTATTTT	CAWSYPKLGSTDTQYF
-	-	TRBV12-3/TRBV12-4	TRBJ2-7	TGTGCCAGCAGCTCCGGGAACTACTACGAGCAGTACTTC	CASSSGNYYEQYF
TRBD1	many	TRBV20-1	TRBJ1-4	TGCAGTGCTCCACAACAGGGGACTAATGAAAAACTGTTTTTT	CSAPQQGTNEKLFF
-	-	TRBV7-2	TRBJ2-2	TGTGCCAGCAGCTTAGCCACCGGGGAGCTGTTTTTT	CASSLATGELFF
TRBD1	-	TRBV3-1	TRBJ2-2	TGTGCCAGCGGACTGGGACAGATTAATACCGGGGAGCTGTTTTTT	CASGLGQINTGELFF
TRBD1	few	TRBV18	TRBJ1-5	TGTGCCAGCTCAAGGGCAGACAGGGGGGTTCGCAATCAGCCCCAGCATTTT	CASSRADRGVRNQPQHF
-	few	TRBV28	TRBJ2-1	TGTGCCAGCAGTCTGCCGGGGGCCCTAAGTAATGAGCAGTTCTTC	CASSLPGALSNEQFF
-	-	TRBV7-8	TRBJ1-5	TGTGCCAGCAGCACCTGGACAGAAACTAGCAATCAGCCCCAGCATTTT	CASSTWTETSNQPQHF
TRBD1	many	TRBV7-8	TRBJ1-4	TGTGCCAGCAGGGACAGGGGAGGTGAAAAACTGTTTTTT	CASRDRGGEKLFF
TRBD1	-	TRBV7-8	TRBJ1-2	TGTGCCAGCAGCTATACCGGGACAGGGAGTTCAGGCACCTTC	CASSYTGTGSSGTF
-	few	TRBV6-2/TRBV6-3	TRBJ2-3	TGTGCCAGCACCCACCCGGCCAGCACAGATACGCAGTATTTT	CASTHPASTDTQYF
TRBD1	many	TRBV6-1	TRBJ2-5	TGTGCCAGCACCGGGACAGGGCGAGAGACCCAGTACTTC	CASTGTGRETQYF
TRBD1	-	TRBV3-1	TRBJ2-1	TGTGCCAGCAGCCAAACCGGGACAGTCCCCTACAATGAGCAGTTCTTC	CASSQTGTVPYNEQFF
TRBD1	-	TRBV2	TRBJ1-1	TGTGCCAGCAGAACACCTTCCGGGACAGGGATTGACACTGAAGCTTTCTTT	CASRTPSGTGIDTEAFF
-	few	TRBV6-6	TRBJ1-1	TGTGCCAGCACCCCCCCCCAGGGTAACACTGAAGCTTTCTTT	CASTPPQGNTEAFF
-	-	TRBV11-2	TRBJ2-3	TGTGCCAGCAGCTCGACCTCAGGGTCAGATACGCAGTATTTT	CASSSTSGSDTQYF
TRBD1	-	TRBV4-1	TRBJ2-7	TGCGCCAGCAGACAAGGACAGGGGGTTTACGAGCAGTACTTC	CASRQGQGVYEQYF
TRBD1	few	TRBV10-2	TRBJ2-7	TGCGCCAGCAGTTTAACAGGGGCCGAGCAGTACTTC	CASSLTGAEQYF
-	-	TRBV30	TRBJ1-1	TGTGCCTGGAGCGACACCCGACGGAACACTGAAGCTTTCTTT	CAWSDTRRNTEAFF
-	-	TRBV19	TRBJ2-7	TGTGCCAGTAGTGCGGCAGGGGATAGACTTTACGAGCAGTACTTC	CASSAAGDRLYEQYF
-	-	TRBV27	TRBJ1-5	TGTGCCAGCAGTTTAGGTCAGTTCGCCAGTCAGCCCCAGCATTTT	CASSLGQFASQPQHF
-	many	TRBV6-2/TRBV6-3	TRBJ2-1	TGTGCCAGCAGCAATACGGGGGTATACAATGAGCAGTTCTTC	CASSNTGVYNEQFF
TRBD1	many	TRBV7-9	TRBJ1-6	TGTGCCAGCAGCCCAGGGACAGGCGATAATTCACCCCTCCACTTT	CASSPGTGDNSPLHF
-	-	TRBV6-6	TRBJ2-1	TGTGCCAGCAGTTACGGGACACATTCCTACAATGAGCAGTTCTTC	CASSYGTHSYNEQFF
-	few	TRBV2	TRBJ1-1	TGTGCCAGCAGTGCCACGGGACAAATGAACACTGAAGCTTTCTTT	CASSATGQMNTEAFF
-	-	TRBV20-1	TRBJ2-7	TGCAGTGCTAGCCAAACTAGGGAGCAGTACTTC	CSASQTREQYF
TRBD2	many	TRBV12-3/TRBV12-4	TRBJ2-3	TGTGCCAGCAGCATGACTAGCGGGGGCTCTAGCACAGATACGCAGTATTTT	CASSMTSGGSSTDTQYF
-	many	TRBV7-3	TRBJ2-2	TGTGCCAGCAGCTTAGACTTCCGAACCGGGGAGCTGTTTTTT	CASSLDFRTGELFF
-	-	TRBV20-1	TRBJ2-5	TGCAGTGCTAGATTCCTGGAAGGAGAGACCCAGTACTTC	CSARFLEGETQYF
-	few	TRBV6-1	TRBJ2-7	TGTGCCAGCAGTGAACAGGGGGAAGCGGGGGAGCAGTACTTC	CASSEQGEAGEQYF
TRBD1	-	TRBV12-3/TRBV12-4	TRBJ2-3	TGTGCCAGCAGTCACGACAGGGGGCTAACAGATACGCAGTATTTT	CASSHDRGLTDTQYF
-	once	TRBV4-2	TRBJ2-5	TGTGCCAGCAGCTTAAAGGGGGGGCCGGAGGAGACCCAGTACTTC	CASSLKGGPEETQYF
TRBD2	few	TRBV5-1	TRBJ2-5	TGCGCCAGCAGCTTAGGACTAGACCTGGAGACCCAGTACTTC	CASSLGLDLETQYF
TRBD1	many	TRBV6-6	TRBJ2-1	TGTGCCAGCAGTTACGGACAGGGGGGCAATGAGCAGTTCTTC	CASSYGQGGNEQFF
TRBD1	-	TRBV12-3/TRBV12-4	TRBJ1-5	TGTGCCAGCAGTTTAGGTGGCAGGGGGAAGCCCCAGCATTTT	CASSLGGRGKPQHF
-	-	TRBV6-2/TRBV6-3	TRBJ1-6	TGTGCCAGCAGTTACCAGGGGACCGGTTCACCCCTCCACTTT	CASSYQGTGSPLHF
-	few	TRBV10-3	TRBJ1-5	TGTGCCTCCGGGGGCGCGGGCAATCAGCCCCAGCATTTT	CASGGAGNQPQHF
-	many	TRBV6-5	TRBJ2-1	TGTGCCAGCAGCCAGAAGGGGGGCTCCTACAATGAGCAGTTCTTC	CASSQKGGSYNEQFF
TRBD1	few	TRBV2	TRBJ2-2	TGTGCCAGCGTCCAGGACAGGGCGAACACCGGGGAGCTGTTTTTT	CASVQDRANTGELFF
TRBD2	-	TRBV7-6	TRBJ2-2	TGTGCCAGCAGCCCGGGACTAGCGGGGGCGGGGACCGGGGAGCTGTTTTTT	CASSPGLAGAGTGELFF
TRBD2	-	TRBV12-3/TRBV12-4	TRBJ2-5	TGTGCCAGCAGTCACGGTAGCGGGTACCAAGAGACCCAGTACTTC	CASSHGSGYQETQYF
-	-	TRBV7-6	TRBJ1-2	TGTGCCAGCAGCTTAGGGGGGCAGTCCTATGGCTACACCTTC	CASSLGGQSYGYTF
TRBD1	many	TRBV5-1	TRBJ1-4	TGCGCCAGCAGCCTAAGACAGGGAGCAACTAATGAAAAACTGTTTTTT	CASSLRQGATNEKLFF
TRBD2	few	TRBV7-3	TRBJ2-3	TGTGCCAGCAGCCGCGGCAAATCTAGCGGGGGAGTGGATACGCAGTATTTT	CASSRGKSSGGVDTQYF
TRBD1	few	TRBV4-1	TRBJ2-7	TGCGCCAGCAGCCAAGCGTTCGGGACAGCCTCGAGCGAGCAGTACTTC	CASSQAFGTASSEQYF
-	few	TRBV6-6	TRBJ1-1	TGTGCCAGCTCCAGGGGCGGGATGAACACTGAAGCTTTCTTT	CASSRGGMNTEAFF
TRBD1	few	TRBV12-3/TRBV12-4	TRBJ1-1	TGTGCCAGCAGCCCAAATACTCGGACAGGGGCCGCGGATGAAGCTTTCTTT	CASSPNTRTGAADEAFF
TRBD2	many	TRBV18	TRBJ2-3	TGTGCCAGCTCCCCGATGGTAGTGGTAGCGGGGACCCACGGTACGCAGTATTTT	CASSPMVVVAGTHGTQYF
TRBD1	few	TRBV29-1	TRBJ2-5	TGCAGCGTTGTAGTAAGGGGACAGTTACAAGAGACCCAGTACTTC	CSVVVRGQLQETQYF
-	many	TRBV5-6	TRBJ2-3	TGTGCCAGCAGCTTGGACCTAAACGGGAACACAGATACGCAGTATTTT	CASSLDLNGNTDTQYF
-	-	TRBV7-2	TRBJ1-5	TGTGCCAGCAGCAGAATAGGGAGCAATCAGCCCCAGCATTTT	CASSRIGSNQPQHF
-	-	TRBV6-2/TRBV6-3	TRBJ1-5	TGTGCCAGCAGCTCACTGGCTGCACTTCAGCCCCAGCATTTT	CASSSLAALQPQHF
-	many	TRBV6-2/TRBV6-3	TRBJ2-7	TGTGCCAGCAGTTACCCCCCCTTATACGGACAGATAACCTACGAGCAGTACTTC	CASSYPPLYGQITYEQYF